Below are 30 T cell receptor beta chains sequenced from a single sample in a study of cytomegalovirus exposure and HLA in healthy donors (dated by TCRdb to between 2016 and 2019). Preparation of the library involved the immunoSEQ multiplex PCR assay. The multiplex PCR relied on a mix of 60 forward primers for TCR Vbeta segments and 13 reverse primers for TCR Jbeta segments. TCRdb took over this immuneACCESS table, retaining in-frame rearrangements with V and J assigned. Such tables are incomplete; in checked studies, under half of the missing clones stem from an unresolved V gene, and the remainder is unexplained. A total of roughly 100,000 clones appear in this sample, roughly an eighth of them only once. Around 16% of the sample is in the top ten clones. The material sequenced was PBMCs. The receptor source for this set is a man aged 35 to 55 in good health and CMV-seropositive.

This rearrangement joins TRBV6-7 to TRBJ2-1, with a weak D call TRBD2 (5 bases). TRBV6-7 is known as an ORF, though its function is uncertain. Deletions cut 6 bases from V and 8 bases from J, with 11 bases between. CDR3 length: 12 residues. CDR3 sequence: CASSPPRDEQFF. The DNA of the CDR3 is TGTGCCAGCAGCCCCCCGCGGGATGAGCAGTTCTTC.

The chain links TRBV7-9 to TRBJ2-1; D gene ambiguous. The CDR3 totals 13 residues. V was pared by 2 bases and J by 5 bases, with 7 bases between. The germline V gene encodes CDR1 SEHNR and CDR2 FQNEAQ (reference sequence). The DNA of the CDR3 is TGTGCCAGCAGCTTACCTATCAACAATGAGCAGTTCTTC. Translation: CASSLPINNEQFF.

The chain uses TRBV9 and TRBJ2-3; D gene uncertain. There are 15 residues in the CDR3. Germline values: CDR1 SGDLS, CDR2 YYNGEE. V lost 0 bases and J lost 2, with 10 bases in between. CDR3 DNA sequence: TGTGCCAGCAGCGTAGATAACGGAGACACAGATACGCAGTATTTT. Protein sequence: CASSVDNGDTDTQYF.

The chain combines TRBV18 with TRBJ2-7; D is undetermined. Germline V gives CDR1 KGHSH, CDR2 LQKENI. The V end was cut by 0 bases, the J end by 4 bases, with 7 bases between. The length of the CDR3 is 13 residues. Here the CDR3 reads CASSPPREYEQYF. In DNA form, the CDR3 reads TGTGCCAGCTCACCACCTCGAGAATACGAGCAGTACTTC.

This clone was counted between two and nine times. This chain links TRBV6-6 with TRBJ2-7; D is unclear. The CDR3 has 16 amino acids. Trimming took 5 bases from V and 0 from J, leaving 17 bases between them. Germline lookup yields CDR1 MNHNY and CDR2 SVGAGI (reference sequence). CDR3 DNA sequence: TGTGCCAGCAGTCCCTCGAGGAGCGAAAACTCCTACGAGCAGTACTTC. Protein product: CASSPSRSENSYEQYF.

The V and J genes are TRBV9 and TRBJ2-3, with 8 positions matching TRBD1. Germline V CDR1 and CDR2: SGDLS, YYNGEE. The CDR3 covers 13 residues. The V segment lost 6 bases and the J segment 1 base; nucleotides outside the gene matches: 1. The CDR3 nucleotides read TGTGCCAGCAAGGACAGGGGCACAGATACGCAGTATTTT. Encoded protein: CASKDRGTDTQYF.

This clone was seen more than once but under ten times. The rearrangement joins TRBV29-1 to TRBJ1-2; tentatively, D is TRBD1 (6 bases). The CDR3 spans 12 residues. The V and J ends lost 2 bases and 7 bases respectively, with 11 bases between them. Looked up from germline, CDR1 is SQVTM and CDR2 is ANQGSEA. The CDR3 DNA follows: TGCAGCGTTGAAAGGGGGATCCTTGGCTACACCTTC. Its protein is CSVERGILGYTF.

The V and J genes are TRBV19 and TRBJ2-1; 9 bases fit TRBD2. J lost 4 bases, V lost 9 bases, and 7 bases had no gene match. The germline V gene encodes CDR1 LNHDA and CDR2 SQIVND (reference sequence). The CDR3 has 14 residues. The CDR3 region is CASKLAGAYNEQFF. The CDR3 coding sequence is TGTGCCAGCAAGTTAGCGGGAGCTTACAATGAGCAGTTCTTC. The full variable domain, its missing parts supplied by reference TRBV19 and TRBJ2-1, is DGGITQSPKYLFRKEGQNVTLSCEQNLNHDAMYWYRQDPGQGLRLIYYSQIVNDFQKGDIAEGYSVSREKKESFPLTVTSAQKNPTAFYLCASKLAGAYNEQFFGPGTRLTVL.

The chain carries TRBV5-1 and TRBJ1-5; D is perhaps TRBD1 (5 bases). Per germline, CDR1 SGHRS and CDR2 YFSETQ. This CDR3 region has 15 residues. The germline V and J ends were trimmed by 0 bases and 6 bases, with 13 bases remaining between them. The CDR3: CASSLEEGGGQPQHF. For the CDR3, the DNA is TGCGCCAGCAGCTTGGAGGAGGGCGGGGGTCAGCCCCAGCATTTT.

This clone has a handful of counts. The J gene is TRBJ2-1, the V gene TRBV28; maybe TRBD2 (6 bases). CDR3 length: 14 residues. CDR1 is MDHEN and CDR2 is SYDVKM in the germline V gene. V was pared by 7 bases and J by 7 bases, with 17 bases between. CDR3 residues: CASKLSGRQNEQFF. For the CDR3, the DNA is TGTGCCAGCAAGTTAAGTGGGAGGCAAAATGAGCAGTTCTTC.

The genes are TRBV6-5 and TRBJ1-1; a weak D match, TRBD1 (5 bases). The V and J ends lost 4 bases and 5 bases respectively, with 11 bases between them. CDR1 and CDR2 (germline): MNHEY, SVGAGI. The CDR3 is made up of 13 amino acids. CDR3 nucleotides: TGTGCCAGCAGTTCCTTGGGGGGTACTGAAGCTTTCTTT. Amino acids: CASSSLGGTEAFF.

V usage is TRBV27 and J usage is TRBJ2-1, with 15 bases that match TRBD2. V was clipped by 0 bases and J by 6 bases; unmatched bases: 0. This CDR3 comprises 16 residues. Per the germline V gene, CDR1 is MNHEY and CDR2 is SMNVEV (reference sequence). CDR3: CASSLSGLAGGNEQFF. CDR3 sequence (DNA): TGTGCCAGCAGTTTATCGGGACTAGCGGGAGGCAATGAGCAGTTCTTC.

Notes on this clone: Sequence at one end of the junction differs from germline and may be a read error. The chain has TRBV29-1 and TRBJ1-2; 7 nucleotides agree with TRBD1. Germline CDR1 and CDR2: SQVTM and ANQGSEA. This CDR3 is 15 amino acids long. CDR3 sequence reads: CSVEDPQGGKWGYKF. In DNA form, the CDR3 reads TGCAGCGTTGAAGATCCCCAAGGGGGCAAGTGGGGCTACAAATTC.

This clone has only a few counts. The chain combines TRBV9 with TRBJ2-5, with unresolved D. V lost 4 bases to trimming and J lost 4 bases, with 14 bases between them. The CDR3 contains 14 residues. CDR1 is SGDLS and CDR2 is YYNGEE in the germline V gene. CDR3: CASSSPALGETQYF. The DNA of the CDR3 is TGTGCCAGCAGCTCCCCCGCCCTCGGAGAGACCCAGTACTTC. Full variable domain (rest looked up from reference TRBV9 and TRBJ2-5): DSGVTQTPKHLITATGQRVTLRCSPRSGDLSVYWYQQSLDQGLQFLIQYYNGEERAKGNILERFSAQQFPDLHSELNLSSLELGDSALYFCASSSPALGETQYFGPGTRLLVL.

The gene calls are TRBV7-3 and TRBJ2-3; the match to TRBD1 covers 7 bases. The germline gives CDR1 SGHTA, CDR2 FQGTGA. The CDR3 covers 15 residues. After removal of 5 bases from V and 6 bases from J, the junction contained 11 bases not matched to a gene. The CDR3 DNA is TGTGCCAGCAGCGCAGGGGGAGTTATCGGCGATACGCAGTATTTT. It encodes CASSAGGVIGDTQYF. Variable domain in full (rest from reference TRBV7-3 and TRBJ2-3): GAGVSQTPSNKVTEKGKYVELRCDPISGHTALYWYRQSLGQGPEFLIYFQGTGAADDSGLPNDRFFAVRPEGSVSTLKIQRTERGDSAVYLCASSAGGVIGDTQYFGPGTRLTVL.

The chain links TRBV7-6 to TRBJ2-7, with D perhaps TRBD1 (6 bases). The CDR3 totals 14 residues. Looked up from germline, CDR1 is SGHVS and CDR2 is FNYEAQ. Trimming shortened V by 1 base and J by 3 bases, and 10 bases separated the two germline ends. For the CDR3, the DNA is TGTGCCAGCAGCTTAGGGACAGAAAACTACGAGCAGTACTTC. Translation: CASSLGTENYEQYF.

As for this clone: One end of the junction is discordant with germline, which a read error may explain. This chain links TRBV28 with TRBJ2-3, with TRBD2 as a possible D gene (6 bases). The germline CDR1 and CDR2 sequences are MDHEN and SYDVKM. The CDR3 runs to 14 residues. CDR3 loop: CASSLTGETDTKYF. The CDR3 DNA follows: TGTGCCAGCAGTTTGACGGGAGAAACAGATACGAAGTATTTT. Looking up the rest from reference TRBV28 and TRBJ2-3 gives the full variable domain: DVKVTQSSRYLVKRTGEKVFLECVQDMDHENMFWYRQDPGLGLRLIYFSYDVKMKEKGDIPEGYSVSREKKERFSLILESASTNQTSMYLCASSLTGETDTKYFGPGTRLTVL.

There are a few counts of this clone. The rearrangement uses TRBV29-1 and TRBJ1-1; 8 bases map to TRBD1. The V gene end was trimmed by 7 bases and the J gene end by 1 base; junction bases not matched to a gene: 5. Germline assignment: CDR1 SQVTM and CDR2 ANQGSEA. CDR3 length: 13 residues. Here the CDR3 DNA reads TGCAGCGCTACCGGGACAGGGAACACTGAAGCTTTCTTT. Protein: CSATGTGNTEAFF. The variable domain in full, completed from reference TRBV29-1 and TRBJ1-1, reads SAVISQKPSRDICQRGTSLTIQCQVDSQVTMMFWYRQQPGQSLTLIATANQGSEATYESGFVIDKFPISRPNLTFSTLTVSNMSPEDSSIYLCSATGTGNTEAFFGQGTRLTVV.

For the CDR3, the DNA is TGTGCCAGCAGCCAACTGGGCGATACGCAGTATTTT. Protein: CASSQLGDTQYF. The chain couples TRBV6-5 to TRBJ2-3; no reliable D call. Per the germline V gene, CDR1 is MNHEY and CDR2 is SVGAGI. V gave up 6 bases and J gave up 6 bases, with 10 bases separating them. The CDR3 runs to 12 residues.

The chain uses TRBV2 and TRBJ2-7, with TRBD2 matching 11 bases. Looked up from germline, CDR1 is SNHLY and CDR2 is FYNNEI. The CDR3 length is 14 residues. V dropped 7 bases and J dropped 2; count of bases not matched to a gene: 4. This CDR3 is CASNLLAGAYEQYF. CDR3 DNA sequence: TGTGCCAGCAACTTACTAGCGGGAGCCTACGAGCAGTACTTC. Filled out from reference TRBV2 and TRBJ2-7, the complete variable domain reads EPEVTQTPSHQVTQMGQEVILRCVPISNHLYFYWYRQILGQKVEFLVSFYNNEISEKSEIFDDQFSVERPDGSNFTLKIRSTKLEDSAMYFCASNLLAGAYEQYFGPGTRLTVT.

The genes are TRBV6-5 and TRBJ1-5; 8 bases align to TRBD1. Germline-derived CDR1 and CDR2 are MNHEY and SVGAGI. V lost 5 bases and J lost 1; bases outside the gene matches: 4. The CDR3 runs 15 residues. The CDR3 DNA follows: TGTGCCAGCAGTAAGACAGGGGTGAGCAATCAGCCCCAGCATTTT. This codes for CASSKTGVSNQPQHF.

Here the CDR3 DNA reads TGCGCCAGCAGCCTTTATACACCGGCTAGCGGGGTGAACACCGGGGAGCTGTTTTTT. This encodes CASSLYTPASGVNTGELFF. V usage is TRBV4-1 and J usage is TRBJ2-2; 9 bases fit TRBD2. Germline CDR1 MGHRA, CDR2 YSYEKL. J was trimmed by 1 base and V by 4 bases; bases with no gene match: 13. The CDR3 is 19 amino acids.

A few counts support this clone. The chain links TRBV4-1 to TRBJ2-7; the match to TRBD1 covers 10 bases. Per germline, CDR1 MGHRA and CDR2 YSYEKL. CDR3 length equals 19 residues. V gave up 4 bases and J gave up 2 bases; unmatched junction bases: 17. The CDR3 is CASSLDPGTGASLPYEQYF. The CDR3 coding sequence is TGCGCCAGCAGCCTAGATCCCGGGACAGGGGCGTCCCTACCCTACGAGCAGTACTTC.

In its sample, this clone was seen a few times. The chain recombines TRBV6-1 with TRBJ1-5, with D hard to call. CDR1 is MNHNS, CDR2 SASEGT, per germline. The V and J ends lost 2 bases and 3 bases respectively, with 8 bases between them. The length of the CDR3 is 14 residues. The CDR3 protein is CASSETRFNQPQHF. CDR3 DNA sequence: TGTGCCAGCAGTGAAACTAGATTCAATCAGCCCCAGCATTTT.

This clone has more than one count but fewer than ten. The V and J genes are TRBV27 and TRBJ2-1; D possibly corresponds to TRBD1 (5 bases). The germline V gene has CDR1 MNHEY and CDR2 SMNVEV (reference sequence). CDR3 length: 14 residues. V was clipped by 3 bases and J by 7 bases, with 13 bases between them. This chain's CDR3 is CASSFRGRVNEQFF. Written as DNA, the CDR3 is TGTGCCAGCAGTTTTAGGGGTCGGGTTAATGAGCAGTTCTTC.

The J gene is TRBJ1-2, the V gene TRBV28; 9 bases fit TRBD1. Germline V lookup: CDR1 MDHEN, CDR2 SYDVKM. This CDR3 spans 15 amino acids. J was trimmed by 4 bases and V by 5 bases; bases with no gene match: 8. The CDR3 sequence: CASSPQTGGLYGYTF. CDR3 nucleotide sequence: TGTGCCAGCAGTCCCCAAACAGGGGGCCTCTATGGCTACACCTTC.

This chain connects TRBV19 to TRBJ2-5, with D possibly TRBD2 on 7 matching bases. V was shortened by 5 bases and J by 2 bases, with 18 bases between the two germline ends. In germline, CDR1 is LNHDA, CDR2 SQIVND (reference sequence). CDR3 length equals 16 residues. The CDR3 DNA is TGTGCCAGTAGTCCTGAGGGGGAGGGCCGTCAAGAGACCCAGTACTTC. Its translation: CASSPEGEGRQETQYF. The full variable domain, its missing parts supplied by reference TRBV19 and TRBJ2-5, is DGGITQSPKYLFRKEGQNVTLSCEQNLNHDAMYWYRQDPGQGLRLIYYSQIVNDFQKGDIAEGYSVSREKKESFPLTVTSAQKNPTAFYLCASSPEGEGRQETQYFGPGTRLLVL.

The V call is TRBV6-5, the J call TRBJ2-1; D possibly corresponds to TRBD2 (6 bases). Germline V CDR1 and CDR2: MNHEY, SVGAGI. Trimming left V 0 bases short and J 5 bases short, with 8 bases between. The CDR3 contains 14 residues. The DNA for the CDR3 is TGTGCCAGCAGTTACTCGCGGGGAAACAATGAGCAGTTCTTC. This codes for CASSYSRGNNEQFF.

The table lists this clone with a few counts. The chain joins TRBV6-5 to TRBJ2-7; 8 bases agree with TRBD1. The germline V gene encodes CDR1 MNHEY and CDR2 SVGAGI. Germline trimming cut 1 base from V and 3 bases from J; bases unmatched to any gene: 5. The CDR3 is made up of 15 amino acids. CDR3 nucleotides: TGTGCCAGCAGTTACTACGACAGGGGCAGCTACGAGCAGTACTTC. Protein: CASSYYDRGSYEQYF.

The CDR3 region is CASSPSGTGVVETQYF. In DNA, the CDR3 is TGTGCCAGTAGTCCCTCCGGGACAGGGGTTGTAGAGACCCAGTACTTC. The genes are TRBV19 and TRBJ2-5; 10 bases are shared with TRBD1. V lost 5 bases, J lost 4 bases, and 10 bases stayed unmatched. CDR1 and CDR2 (germline): LNHDA, SQIVND (reference sequence). The CDR3 spans 16 residues.